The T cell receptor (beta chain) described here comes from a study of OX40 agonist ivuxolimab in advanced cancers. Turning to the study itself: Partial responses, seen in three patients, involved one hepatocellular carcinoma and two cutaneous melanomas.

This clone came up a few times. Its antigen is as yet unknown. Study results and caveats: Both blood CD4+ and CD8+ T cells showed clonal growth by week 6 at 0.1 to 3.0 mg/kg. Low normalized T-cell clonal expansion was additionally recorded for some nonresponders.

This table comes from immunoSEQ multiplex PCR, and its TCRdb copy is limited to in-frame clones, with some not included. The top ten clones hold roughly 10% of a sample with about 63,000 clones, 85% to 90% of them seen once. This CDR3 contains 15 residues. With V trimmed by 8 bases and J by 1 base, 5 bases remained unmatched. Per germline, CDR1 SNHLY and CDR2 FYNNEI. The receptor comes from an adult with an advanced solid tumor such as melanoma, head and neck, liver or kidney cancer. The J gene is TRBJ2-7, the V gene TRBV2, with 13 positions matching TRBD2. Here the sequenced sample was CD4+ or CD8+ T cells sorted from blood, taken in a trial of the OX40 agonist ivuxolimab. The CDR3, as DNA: TGTGCCAGCCATCGGGGACTAGCGGGGTCCTACGAGCAGTACTTC. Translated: CASHRGLAGSYEQYF.